Listed here are 17 T cell receptor beta chains from one sample, sequenced in a study of T cells after posttransplantation cyclophosphamide. Profiled with immunoSEQ multiplex PCR; TCRdb holds only in-frame clones, not every one. Observed in the sample are tens of thousands of clones, none of them singletons. The sequenced sample consisted of PBMCs. The receptors here all came from a woman younger than 45 in good health and a related stem cell transplant donor.

V and J are TRBV7-2 and TRBJ2-7, with a possible D match to TRBD1 (5 bases). V gave up 0 bases and J gave up 1 base, with 7 bases separating them. The CDR3 has 14 residues. Germline CDR1 and CDR2: SGHTA and FQGNSA. CDR3 coding DNA: TGTGCCAGCAGCTTAGCGGGGCAGTCCTACGAGCAGTACTTC. It translates to CASSLAGQSYEQYF.

This clone was counted at least ten times. V usage is TRBV12-3 or TRBV12-4 and J usage is TRBJ1-1, with 7 bases that match TRBD1. The CDR3 is 13 residues long. V gave up 5 bases and J gave up 5 bases; unmatched junction bases: 5. The CDR3 loop reads CASSLSTGTEAFF. The CDR3 DNA follows: TGTGCCAGCAGTCTATCGACAGGGACTGAAGCTTTCTTT.

This clone was recorded at least ten times. The V call is TRBV6-6, the J call TRBJ2-7, with TRBD1 matching 9 bases. The CDR3 has 16 amino acids. After removal of 3 bases from V and 1 base from J, the junction contained 7 bases not matched to a gene. Germline V gene data show CDR1 as MNHNY and CDR2 as SVGAGI (reference sequence). The CDR3: CASSYHRDRESYEQYF. The CDR3 region has the DNA TGTGCCAGCAGTTATCATAGGGACAGGGAGTCCTACGAGCAGTACTTC.

The sample holds a few counts of this clone. V gene TRBV7-9 combines with J gene TRBJ2-2; TRBD1 might be the D (5 bases). The V gene lost 4 bases and the J gene lost 4 bases, with 13 bases spanning the gap. The CDR3 spans 15 residues. CDR1 and CDR2 (germline): SEHNR, FQNEAQ (reference sequence). The CDR3 here is CASSSGHPATGELFF. The CDR3 region has the DNA TGTGCCAGCAGCTCCGGACATCCAGCCACCGGGGAGCTGTTTTTT.

By share, this clone ranks as medium-sized. V gene TRBV14 combines with J gene TRBJ1-1; D gene unclear. The ends were cut back, 4 bases at V and 1 base at J, with 13 bases in the middle. The CDR3 consists of 15 residues. Germline-derived CDR1 and CDR2 are SGHDN and FVKESK. In DNA, the CDR3 is TGTGCCAGCAGCCCGCTCACCGGGTGGAACACTGAAGCTTTCTTT. Translated: CASSPLTGWNTEAFF.

Ten or more counts support this clone. The rearrangement links TRBV4-3 to TRBJ1-5; 9 nucleotides align to TRBD1. The CDR3 has 16 amino acids. Germline V gives CDR1 LGHNA, CDR2 YSLEER. The junction had 1 base not matched to a gene; V was cut back by 1 base and J by 0 bases. Here the CDR3 DNA reads TGCGCCAGCAGCCAAGGGACAGGGGCTAGCAATCAGCCCCAGCATTTT. Translating it yields CASSQGTGASNQPQHF.

This clone came up many times. The chain joins TRBV11-1 to TRBJ2-1; 11 nucleotides match TRBD2. Per germline, CDR1 SGHAT and CDR2 FQDESV (reference sequence). The CDR3 is 17 residues long. V shed 4 bases and J 4 bases; nucleotides not matched to a gene: 9. The CDR3: CASSSRASGGFYNEQFF. Written as DNA, the CDR3 is TGTGCCAGCAGCTCCCGGGCTAGCGGGGGGTTTTACAATGAGCAGTTCTTC.

This clone came up many times. The chain combines TRBV19 with TRBJ2-7, with 9 bases fitting TRBD1. Germline CDR1 and CDR2: LNHDA and SQIVND (reference sequence). V lost 6 bases, J lost 1 base, and 10 bases stayed unmatched. This CDR3 has 16 amino acids. The CDR3: CASSPLGDRASYEQYF. CDR3 nucleotides: TGTGCCAGTAGCCCCCTAGGGGACAGGGCGTCCTACGAGCAGTACTTC.

This clone was found a few times. DNA for the CDR3: TGTGCCTGGATCCGACAGGGTGTCTACACCTTC. It codes for CAWIRQGVYTF. The chain combines TRBV30 with TRBJ1-2; 7 bases fit TRBD1. With 4 bases clipped from V and 10 bases from J, the junction kept 6 bases outside the gene matches. There are 11 residues in the CDR3. Germline V gene data show CDR1 as GTSNPN and CDR2 as SVGIG (reference sequence).

This chain uses TRBV7-2 with TRBJ1-2; D may be TRBD1 (5 bases). V lost 5 bases and J lost 2, with 9 bases in between. The CDR3 has 13 residues. Germline loops: CDR1 SGHTA, CDR2 FQGNSA. CDR3 coding DNA: TGTGCCAGCAGCCCCGACAGCAACTATGGCTACACCTTC. Amino acids: CASSPDSNYGYTF.

This clone was picked up many times. The genes are TRBV18 and TRBJ2-1, with 9 bases that match TRBD1. The V segment lost 4 bases and the J segment 8 bases; nucleotides outside the gene matches: 9. The germline CDR1 and CDR2 sequences are KGHSH and LQKENI. The CDR3 is 15 residues long. The CDR3 region has the DNA TGTGCCAGCTCACGCCCGGGACAGGGATGGCATGAGCAGTTCTTC. As protein: CASSRPGQGWHEQFF.

This clone was counted ten times or more. This chain joins TRBV6-5 and TRBJ1-1; D call uncertain. V was cut by 7 bases and J by 3 bases, with 18 bases left in between. This CDR3 comprises 15 residues. CDR1 is MNHEY, CDR2 SVGAGI, per germline. The CDR3 DNA follows: TGTGCCAGCACCACGAAGGGTTCCGTGTACACTGAAGCTTTCTTT. Translating gives CASTTKGSVYTEAFF.

This clone showed up many times. This chain joins TRBV5-5 and TRBJ2-2; D may be TRBD1 (6 bases). Germline V CDR1 and CDR2: SGHKS, YYEKEE (reference sequence). V was cut by 3 bases and J by 1 base, with 7 bases left in between. The CDR3 sequence is 14 residues long. CDR3 in amino acids: CASSWGQNTGELFF. The DNA for the CDR3 is TGTGCCAGCAGCTGGGGACAGAACACCGGGGAGCTGTTTTTT.

This clone has at least ten counts. The V call is TRBV11-1, the J call TRBJ1-4; TRBD1 matches 10 bases. Germline CDR1 and CDR2: SGHAT and FQDESV (reference sequence). The V segment lost 5 bases and the J segment 8 bases; nucleotides outside the gene matches: 8. The CDR3 loop spans 15 amino acids. CDR3 DNA: TGTGCCAGCAGCCGACAGGGGGCCACGAGGGAAAAACTGTTTTTT. Translated: CASSRQGATREKLFF.

This clone has ten or more counts. The V and J genes are TRBV2 and TRBJ1-1; D ambiguous. Per the germline V gene, CDR1 is SNHLY and CDR2 is FYNNEI. Trimming removed 2 bases at V and 1 base at J, with 17 bases between. The CDR3 extends over 17 amino acids. The CDR3 DNA reads TGTGCCAGCAGTGAACGTCGGCTACAGTTCGGGAACACTGAAGCTTTCTTT. This sequence encodes CASSERRLQFGNTEAFF.

At least ten counts were recorded for this clone. This chain's CDR3 is CASSSDRVNTEAFF. The CDR3 DNA sequence: TGTGCCAGCAGCTCAGACAGAGTGAACACTGAAGCTTTCTTT. The J gene is TRBJ1-1, the V gene TRBV7-2, with D perhaps matching TRBD1 (5 bases). The length of the CDR3 is 14 residues. V was pared by 4 bases and J by 0 bases, with 9 bases between. Germline assignment: CDR1 SGHTA and CDR2 FQGNSA. The full variable domain, rest sourced from reference TRBV7-2 and TRBJ1-1, is GAGVSQSPSNKVTEKGKDVELRCDPISGHTALYWYRQSLGQGLEFLIYFQGNSAPDKSGLPSDRFSAERTGGSVSTLTIQRTQQEDSAVYLCASSSDRVNTEAFFGQGTRLTVV.

This clone was counted many times. This chain joins TRBV5-1 and TRBJ2-7; D possibly corresponds to TRBD1 (5 bases). From germline, CDR1 is SGHRS and CDR2 YFSETQ. The CDR3 runs 14 residues. V was pared by 1 base and J by 2 bases, with 10 bases between. This CDR3 is CASSLSGMTYEQYF. CDR3 bases: TGCGCCAGCAGCTTGTCAGGGATGACCTACGAGCAGTACTTC.